The 26 T cell receptor beta chains reported below all come from one sample, sequenced in a study of identical twins. MiXCR, applied by TCRdb to the 5' RACE reads, yields one record per CDR3 protein. The sample has around 230,000 distinct CDR3 sequences; around a tenth are singletons. Material: memory (CD45RO+) T cells sorted from blood. The receptors shown here come from a woman aged 18-30 years in good health.

This clonotype was counted only a few times. The V gene is TRBV20-1, the J gene TRBJ2-3, with D maybe TRBD1 (6 bases). The germline gives CDR1 DFQATT, CDR2 SNEGSKA (reference sequence). The CDR3 has 15 amino acids. V was cut by 0 bases and J by 3 bases, with 13 bases left in between. This CDR3 reads CSARDGGRGTDTQYF. DNA of the CDR3: TGCAGTGCTAGAGATGGTGGCAGGGGAACAGATACGCAGTATTTT.

This clonotype was seen a handful of times. The chain is built from TRBV30 and TRBJ1-1; D unresolved. The CDR3 runs to 17 residues. V was clipped by 2 bases and J by 2 bases, with 21 bases between them. The germline gives CDR1 GTSNPN, CDR2 SVGIG (reference sequence). CDR3 amino acids: CAWSPPGKGGRNTEAFF. In DNA, the CDR3 is TGTGCCTGGAGTCCCCCGGGTAAGGGCGGACGAAACACTGAAGCTTTCTTT.

This clonotype occurred many times. The chain is built from TRBV20-1 and TRBJ2-7; D is undetermined. Per germline, CDR1 DFQATT and CDR2 SNEGSKA (reference sequence). There are 15 residues in the CDR3. V lost 3 bases and J 2 bases, leaving 17 bases between the germline ends. CDR3 DNA sequence: TGCAGTGCTAGTCCGTCATTGGGCACTACCTACGAGCAGTACTTC. This translates into CSASPSLGTTYEQYF.

The rearrangement links TRBV5-8 to TRBJ2-3, with 9 bases aligning to TRBD2. Germline V gene data show CDR1 as SGHTS and CDR2 as YDEGEE. The CDR3 sequence is 14 residues long. J was trimmed by 0 bases and V by 8 bases; bases with no gene match: 4. As DNA, the CDR3 is TGTGCCAGTTCTAGCGGGGTTAGCACAGATACGCAGTATTTT. Protein product: CASSSGVSTDTQYF.

Here the CDR3 DNA reads TGTGCCAGCAGCTTTGACCTCCAAAACATTCAGTACTTC. Its translation: CASSFDLQNIQYF. The gene calls are TRBV11-2 and TRBJ2-4; D remains unclear. The CDR3 length is 13 residues. With 3 bases removed from V and 5 bases from J, the gap between germline ends came to 8 bases. Looked up from germline, CDR1 is SGHAT and CDR2 is FQNNGV. Full variable domain (rest looked up from reference TRBV11-2 and TRBJ2-4): EAGVAQSPRYKIIEKRQSVAFWCNPISGHATLYWYQQILGQGPKLLIQFQNNGVVDDSQLPKDRFSAERLKGVDSTLKIQPAKLEDSAVYLCASSFDLQNIQYFGAGTRLSVL.

This clonotype was seen repeatedly, ten times or more. V usage is TRBV12-3 or TRBV12-4 and J usage is TRBJ1-2; 8 bases fit TRBD1. V trimming: 7 bases; J trimming: 6 bases; junction bases outside the gene matches: 16. The CDR3 extends over 16 amino acids. The CDR3 protein is CASMRGAGQGINGYTF. The CDR3 DNA reads TGTGCCAGCATGCGGGGAGCCGGACAGGGTATAAATGGCTACACCTTC.

This clonotype was seen a handful of times. The CDR3 here is CASSFRGVDNEQFF. CDR3 nucleotides: TGTGCCAGCAGCTTCCGCGGGGTAGACAATGAGCAGTTCTTC. The genes are TRBV7-9 and TRBJ2-1; perhaps TRBD2 as D (6 bases). With 3 bases removed from V and 5 bases from J, the gap between germline ends came to 11 bases. The CDR3 totals 14 residues. Germline values: CDR1 SEHNR, CDR2 FQNEAQ (reference sequence).

The chain is built from TRBV4-1 and TRBJ2-7; 7 bases are shared with TRBD2. Germline assignment: CDR1 MGHRA and CDR2 YSYEKL. The CDR3 is 17 amino acids. The junction had 12 bases not matched to a gene; V was cut back by 0 bases and J by 4 bases. As DNA, the CDR3 is TGCGCCAGCAGCCAAGATCTCTCCCAGCGGGGTAGGTACGAGCAGTACTTC. Encoded protein: CASSQDLSQRGRYEQYF.

This clonotype was recorded many times. This chain links TRBV12-3 or TRBV12-4 with TRBJ1-1; D not certain. V was clipped by 3 bases and J by 6 bases, with 5 bases between them. The CDR3 sequence is 11 residues long. CDR3 sequence reads: CASSFFAEAFF. For the CDR3, the DNA is TGTGCCAGCAGTTTTTTCGCTGAAGCTTTCTTT.

In this sample, this clonotype turned up many times. The V call is TRBV5-1, the J call TRBJ2-2; weak D call: TRBD1 (5 bases). Trimming took off 5 bases at V and 3 bases at J, with 8 bases between the two ends. Germline V gene lookup returns CDR1 SGHRS and CDR2 YFSETQ. The CDR3 has 13 amino acids. Here the CDR3 DNA reads TGCGCCAGCAGTTTACAGGACACCGGGGAGCTGTTTTTT. This gives the protein CASSLQDTGELFF.

This clonotype was recorded at least ten times. J is TRBJ2-5 and V is TRBV18, with 7 positions matching TRBD2. Trimming removed 2 bases from V and 2 bases from J; junction bases left unmatched: 8. The CDR3 runs to 16 residues. CDR1 KGHSH and CDR2 LQKENI come from the germline V gene. The CDR3 region has the DNA TGTGCCAGCTCACCAAAGGAGGCTAGCGGTCAAGAGACCCAGTACTTC. Protein product: CASSPKEASGQETQYF.

This clonotype was detected ten times or more. One end of the junction is discordant with germline, which a read error may explain. The chain couples TRBV3-1 to TRBJ1-2; no clear D. Germline lookup yields CDR1 LGHDT and CDR2 YNNKEL (reference sequence). The CDR3 runs to 13 residues. CDR3 nucleotide sequence: TGCGCCAGCAGCCAGGACGGAGGTTATGGCTACACCTTC. Translating it yields CASSQDGGYGYTF.

This clonotype appeared many times. DNA for the CDR3: TGTGCCAGCAGCCCAGGACAGTTTCTCCTTCAAGAGACCCAGTACTTC. Its protein is CASSPGQFLLQETQYF. The V call is TRBV7-9, the J call TRBJ2-5; D might be TRBD1 (6 bases). The CDR3 is made up of 16 amino acids. Germline V CDR1 and CDR2: SEHNR, FQNEAQ (reference sequence). Trimming took off 5 bases at V and 2 bases at J, with 18 bases between the two ends.

This sequence joins TRBV12-3 or TRBV12-4 and TRBJ1-1; D unresolved. The CDR3 extends over 13 amino acids. V lost 1 base and J 4 bases, leaving 7 bases between the germline ends. In nucleotides, the CDR3 is TGTGCCAGCAGTTTAGTCCTAGGCACTGAAGCTTTCTTT. This encodes CASSLVLGTEAFF.

This clonotype was recorded at least ten times. The genes are TRBV7-6 and TRBJ2-2; TRBD1 aligns across 7 bases. The length of the CDR3 is 14 residues. The germline CDR1 and CDR2 sequences are SGHVS and FNYEAQ. The V segment lost 5 bases and the J segment 7 bases; nucleotides outside the gene matches: 7. CDR3 in DNA: TGTGCCAGCAGCCCCTCATACAGGGGCGGGGAGCTGTTTTTT. Translated, it gives CASSPSYRGGELFF.

This clonotype was observed at least ten times. This sequence joins TRBV5-1 and TRBJ1-3; no definite D call. Germline V gene sequence: CDR1 SGHRS, CDR2 YFSETQ. Trimming took 5 bases from V and 0 from J, leaving 15 bases between them. This CDR3 has 16 residues. The CDR3 region is CASSPLGRGSGNTIYF. In nucleotides, the CDR3 is TGCGCCAGCAGTCCCCTCGGACGAGGCTCTGGAAACACCATATATTTT.

In this sample, this clonotype turned up many times. The chain joins TRBV5-1 to TRBJ1-1; possible D gene TRBD1, 5 bases. The CDR3 consists of 15 residues. V lost 0 bases to trimming and J lost 3 bases, with 12 bases between them. Germline lookup yields CDR1 SGHRS and CDR2 YFSETQ. The CDR3 is CASSLVIGADTEAFF. CDR3 DNA sequence: TGCGCCAGCAGCTTGGTTATCGGGGCGGACACTGAAGCTTTCTTT.

The V call is TRBV21-1, the J call TRBJ2-7; TRBD2, as called in the table, went unchecked against the DNA. TRBV21-1 is noted as a pseudogene. This CDR3 comprises 19 residues. The CDR3 bases are TGTGCCAGCAGCAAAGCGCTCGAGACTAGCGAAATCGGTCGACACGAGCAGTACTTC. It encodes CASSKALETSEIGRHEQYF.

The table lists this clonotype with a few counts. This chain connects TRBV7-9 to TRBJ1-6; no firm D call. The germline V and J ends were trimmed by 8 bases and 13 bases, with 18 bases remaining between them. CDR1 SEHNR and CDR2 FQNEAQ come from the germline V gene (reference sequence). CDR3 size: 13 residues. In DNA, the CDR3 is TGTGCCAGCCATACGGGATCGGGTGAGCCCCTCCACTTT. This gives the protein CASHTGSGEPLHF.

The rearrangement joins TRBV6-2 or TRBV6-3 to TRBJ2-7; the D gene is possibly TRBD2 (5 bases). The CDR3 loop spans 14 amino acids. CDR1 and CDR2 from the germline V gene are MNHEY and SVGEGT. V was clipped by 6 bases and J by 2 bases, with 14 bases between them. CDR3 in amino acids: CASRGTSRTYEQYF. CDR3 sequence (DNA): TGTGCCAGCAGAGGCACTAGTAGGACCTACGAGCAGTACTTC.

This clonotype has at least ten counts. This chain links TRBV5-6 with TRBJ1-5, with D tentatively TRBD1 (6 bases). Trimming left V 4 bases short and J 7 bases short, with 12 bases between. The CDR3 is 13 residues long. Germline values: CDR1 SGHDT, CDR2 YYEEEE. In DNA, the CDR3 is TGTGCCAGCAGCGGGGGCCAGGAACAGCCCCAGCATTTT. Translating it yields CASSGGQEQPQHF.

The sample holds a few counts of this clonotype. At one of its ends the junction is not consistent with the germline gene, which may arise from a read error. CDR3 loop: CASSRTSGTDTQYF. The CDR3 DNA is TGTGCTAGCAGTAGGACTAGCGGCACAGATACGCAGTATTTT. This chain uses TRBV7-7 with TRBJ2-3; 9 bases line up with TRBD2. From germline, CDR1 is SSHAT and CDR2 FNYEAQ (reference sequence). This CDR3 is built from 14 residues.

This clonotype appeared a few times. V and J are TRBV2 and TRBJ2-3; 10 bases are shared with TRBD2. The CDR3 is made up of 14 amino acids. Germline trimming cut 8 bases from V and 2 bases from J; bases unmatched to any gene: 4. Germline V lookup: CDR1 SNHLY, CDR2 FYNNEI. CDR3 sequence: CASGLAGVTDTQYF. The CDR3 nucleotides are TGTGCCAGCGGGCTAGCGGGGGTCACAGATACGCAGTATTTT.

This clonotype was counted only a few times. V is TRBV6-1 and J is TRBJ2-1, with D unclear. The CDR3 length is 13 residues. V was shortened by 6 bases and J by 12 bases, with 18 bases between the two germline ends. Germline-derived CDR1 and CDR2 are MNHNS and SASEGT. CDR3 bases: TGTGCCAGCAGACAACACTCGACGGTAGGGCAGTTCTTC. Translated, it gives CASRQHSTVGQFF.

J is TRBJ2-3 and V is TRBV20-1; 7 bases agree with TRBD1. J was trimmed by 2 bases and V by 7 bases; bases with no gene match: 12. The CDR3 sequence is 15 residues long. CDR1 and CDR2 (germline): DFQATT, SNEGSKA (reference sequence). CDR3 sequence reads: CSGPDWTGHTDTQYF. Here the CDR3 DNA reads TGCAGTGGGCCCGACTGGACAGGACACACAGATACGCAGTATTTT.

This clonotype was seen more than once but under ten times. The V gene is TRBV7-7, the J gene TRBJ2-1, with 9 bases identical to TRBD2. J gave up 1 base and V 1 base, and 2 bases lay outside the gene matches. The CDR3 extends over 16 amino acids. From germline, CDR1 is SSHAT and CDR2 FNYEAQ (reference sequence). DNA for the CDR3: TGTGCCAGCAGCTTAGTAGCGGGAGCGTCCTACAATGAGCAGTTCTTC. Its protein product is CASSLVAGASYNEQFF. The full variable domain, rest sourced from reference TRBV7-7 and TRBJ2-1, is GAGVSQSPRYKVTKRGQDVTLRCDPISSHATLYWYQQALGQGPEFLTYFNYEAQPDKSGLPSDRFSAERPEGSISTLTIQRTEQRDSAMYRCASSLVAGASYNEQFFGPGTRLTVL.